Sequencing of this TCR beta chain was carried out in a study of blood T cell repertoires in COVID-19. Overall study: Both acute and convalescent COVID-19 samples were obtained from the United States, Italy and Spain. The analysed material was cDNA or gDNA that came from T cells, B-cell-depleted T cells, or PBMCs.

Germline V lookup: CDR1 KGHDR, CDR2 SFDVKD. There are 18 residues in the CDR3. The V gene end was trimmed by 6 bases and the J gene end by 5 bases; junction bases not matched to a gene: 12. In the original analysis: Reference gene primer amplification in the assay estimated nucleated cell counts. The repertoire was sequenced with immunoSEQ multiplex PCR; TCRdb's copy has only in-frame clones and lacks some. V, J and clone size reflect that table, while D and trimming were determined from the DNA. The sample has roughly 220,000 clones, 70% to 90% seen once; the top ten hold approximately 6%. This receptor was taken from a man at least 80 years old with acute or convalescent COVID-19. The sample consisted of peripheral blood. V gene TRBV24-1 combines with J gene TRBJ2-2; TRBD1 agrees at 12 bases. CDR3: CATSSRFGTGGSTGELFF. CDR3 nucleotides: TGTGCCACCAGTTCAAGGTTTGGGACAGGGGGCTCGACCGGGGAGCTGTTTTTT.